This T cell receptor (beta chain) was sequenced for a study of OX40 agonist ivuxolimab in advanced cancers. Study information: Patients were roughly 81% male with ages roughly 23 to 79, mean about 60.

Study results and caveats: Partial responders at 0.1-3.0 mg/kg had among the lowest clonal expansion.

V was trimmed by 0 bases and J by 0 bases, leaving 8 bases between them. CDR1 is KGHSH, CDR2 LQKENI, per germline. The CDR3 length is 16 residues. Patients were ineligible given autoimmune disease history or systemic immunosuppression. Samples were taken at baseline and on day 1 of cycles 4 and 7. In the case of this clone: Its antigen is unknown.

Only in-frame clones appear in the TCRdb table, and some are missing; sequencing was by immunoSEQ multiplex PCR. This sample has tens of thousands of clones, with 75% to 85% found just once. This clonotype was obtained from an adult with an advanced solid tumor such as melanoma, head and neck, liver or kidney cancer. The sequences come from CD4+ or CD8+ T cells sorted from blood, collected in a trial of the OX40 agonist ivuxolimab. The chain joins TRBV18 to TRBJ2-2, with D hard to call. The CDR3 region is CASSPPAAANTGELFF. CDR3 in DNA: TGTGCCAGCTCACCACCGGCAGCCGCGAACACCGGGGAGCTGTTTTTT.